Each of the 19 T cell receptor beta chains below was sequenced from the same sample in a study of T-cell reconstitution after alpha-beta-depleted transplantation in children. As it was prepared, the TCRbeta library received unique molecular identifiers. Via MiXCR, TCRdb re-called the PCR reads, giving one row per CDR3 protein. The repertoire holds 450,000 to 550,000 distinct CDR3 sequences, with about an eighth as singletons. Here the sequenced sample was PBMCs, mostly from graft donor cells, taken 180 days after TCRalphabeta/CD19-depleted stem cell transplant. The receptors were gathered from a female patient aged 2-10 years who had a stem cell transplant for aplastic anemia, so the T cells may come from the graft donor.

This chain joins TRBV28 and TRBJ1-2; no reliable D call. Trimming took 7 bases from V and 5 from J, leaving 17 bases between them. The CDR3 length is 14 residues. Looked up from germline, CDR1 is MDHEN and CDR2 is SYDVKM. The CDR3 sequence: CASTLGGQWYGYTF. The CDR3 region has the DNA TGTGCCAGCACCTTGGGCGGGCAGTGGTATGGCTACACCTTC.

The J gene is TRBJ1-5, the V gene TRBV9; unclear D gene. V shed 4 bases and J shed 0 bases, with 11 bases lying between them. The germline CDR1 and CDR2 sequences are SGDLS and YYNGEE. The CDR3 covers 15 residues. For the CDR3, the DNA is TGTGCCAGCAGCCCCTCGGGCAGTAGCAATCAGCCCCAGCATTTT. It is translated as CASSPSGSSNQPQHF.

This clonotype was observed a single time. The chain employs TRBV3-1 and TRBJ1-1; D not certain. Trimming took off 0 bases at V and 6 bases at J, with 17 bases between the two ends. Germline V lookup: CDR1 LGHDT, CDR2 YNNKEL (reference sequence). The CDR3 has 16 amino acids. CDR3 sequence reads: CASSQDEGRRTPEAFF. CDR3 DNA: TGTGCCAGCAGCCAAGATGAAGGACGCAGGACCCCTGAAGCTTTCTTT. Together with reference TRBV3-1 and TRBJ1-1, the CDR3 gives the full variable domain: DTAVSQTPKYLVTQMGNDKSIKCEQNLGHDTMYWYKQDSKKFLKIMFSYNNKELIINETVPNRFSPKSPDKAHLNLHINSLELGDSAVYFCASSQDEGRRTPEAFFGQGTRLTVV.

This clonotype was counted only a few times. V and J are TRBV6-2 or TRBV6-3 and TRBJ2-4; D is unclear. CDR1 and CDR2 from the germline V gene are MNHEY and SVGEGT. Trimming left V 0 bases short and J 0 bases short, with 3 bases between. The CDR3 has 14 residues. The CDR3 sequence: CASSYSGAKNIQYF. As DNA, the CDR3 is TGTGCCAGCAGTTACTCGGGAGCCAAAAACATTCAGTACTTC.

This clonotype turned up a few times. V and J are TRBV29-1 and TRBJ2-3; D call uncertain. This CDR3 spans 14 amino acids. Germline-derived CDR1 and CDR2 are SQVTM and ANQGSEA. V shed 3 bases and J shed 2 bases, with 12 bases lying between them. CDR3 sequence (DNA): TGCAGCGTTGAGCCGGTCTCGTTCACAGATACGCAGTATTTT. Encoded protein: CSVEPVSFTDTQYF.

This clonotype was seen ten or more times. The chain links TRBV7-9 to TRBJ2-2; possible D gene TRBD1, 6 bases. Germline values: CDR1 SEHNR, CDR2 FQNEAQ (reference sequence). Between the trimmed V and J ends, which lost 1 base and 1 base, there was a span of 13 bases. The CDR3 is 17 amino acids. CDR3 in DNA: TGTGCCAGCAGCTTAGGTTCCGTGACAGGGAACACCGGGGAGCTGTTTTTT. This translates into CASSLGSVTGNTGELFF.

This rearrangement joins TRBV11-2 to TRBJ2-1; no clear D. The CDR3 has 14 residues. Germline-derived CDR1 and CDR2 are SGHAT and FQNNGV. Trimming stripped 5 bases from V and 4 bases from J, with 12 bases between. The CDR3 sequence: CASSPPTGYNEQFF. The CDR3 DNA follows: TGTGCCAGCAGCCCCCCTACTGGATACAATGAGCAGTTCTTC.

This clonotype appeared many times. The CDR3 end shows no conserved phenylalanine or tryptophan, and so a read error is likely. Because the CDR3's place on the DNA is in doubt, the DNA is left out and the CDR3 is given as listed by TCRdb. The chain employs TRBV6-1 and TRBJ2-1; the D call TRBD2 from the table was never checked on the DNA. Germline-derived CDR1 and CDR2 are MNHNS and SASEGT. From its first to its last residue, the CDR3 has 12 amino acids. The CDR3 region is CASSGLAGPALV.

This chain links TRBV4-3 with TRBJ2-3, with no clear D. The germline V gene has CDR1 LGHNA and CDR2 YSLEER. V was clipped by 1 base and J by 0 bases, with 8 bases between them. This CDR3 spans 15 amino acids. The CDR3 nucleotides read TGCGCCAGCAGCCAAGTTGACGTGAGCACAGATACGCAGTATTTT. It is translated as CASSQVDVSTDTQYF.

The gene calls are TRBV7-3 and TRBJ2-1; 8 positions agree with TRBD2. Germline assignment: CDR1 SGHTA and CDR2 FQGTGA. The J segment lost 6 bases and the V segment lost 5 bases, leaving 9 bases of the junction unmatched. The CDR3 spans 15 residues. The DNA of the CDR3 is TGTGCCAGCAGCCGCTCTGGGCTAGCGGGCAATGAGCAGTTCTTC. It yields the protein CASSRSGLAGNEQFF.

This clonotype was picked up a small number of times. This chain links TRBV6-5 with TRBJ2-1, with D unresolved. The CDR3 totals 17 residues. Per the germline V gene, CDR1 is MNHEY and CDR2 is SVGAGI. V shed 4 bases and J shed 0 bases, with 16 bases lying between them. The DNA of the CDR3 is TGTGCCAGCAGTTCCCCTTTTGGGCGAAACTCCTACAATGAGCAGTTCTTC. Translated, it gives CASSSPFGRNSYNEQFF.

This clonotype was recorded a few times. This rearrangement joins TRBV14 to TRBJ2-1, with D possibly TRBD2 on 5 matching bases. CDR1 and CDR2 (germline): SGHDN, FVKESK. This CDR3 is 14 amino acids long. V was shortened by 3 bases and J by 1 base, with 7 bases between the two germline ends. Here the CDR3 DNA reads TGTGCCAGCAGCCACCCGGGGTCCTACAATGAGCAGTTCTTC. Its protein product is CASSHPGSYNEQFF.

This clonotype was picked up many times. The genes are TRBV28 and TRBJ1-3; D not certain. This CDR3 contains 16 residues. Germline values: CDR1 MDHEN, CDR2 SYDVKM. V was pared by 2 bases and J by 0 bases, with 11 bases between. DNA of the CDR3: TGTGCCAGCAGTTTAATTACAGCCTTCTCTGGAAACACCATATATTTT. This codes for CASSLITAFSGNTIYF. Full variable domain (remainder filled in from reference TRBV28 and TRBJ1-3): DVKVTQSSRYLVKRTGEKVFLECVQDMDHENMFWYRQDPGLGLRLIYFSYDVKMKEKGDIPEGYSVSREKKERFSLILESASTNQTSMYLCASSLITAFSGNTIYFGEGSWLTVV.

The chain employs TRBV12-3 or TRBV12-4 and TRBJ1-6; the match to TRBD1 covers 9 bases. The CDR3 is 14 residues long. Trimming at V came to 5 bases and at J to 8 bases, leaving 4 bases not matched to a gene. CDR3: CASSGTGGYSPLHF. The CDR3 DNA is TGTGCCAGCAGTGGTACAGGGGGCTATTCACCCCTCCACTTT.

The gene calls are TRBV29-1 and TRBJ2-7; D is perhaps TRBD1 or TRBD2 (6 bases each). The V and J ends lost 4 bases and 2 bases respectively, with 18 bases between them. The CDR3 is made up of 15 amino acids. Germline V gives CDR1 SQVTM, CDR2 ANQGSEA. CDR3 residues: CSVGGSGAPTYEQYF. The CDR3 DNA reads as TGCAGCGTTGGGGGGTCGGGGGCCCCAACCTACGAGCAGTACTTC.

Only a few counts were recorded for this clonotype. The J gene is TRBJ2-7, the V gene TRBV20-1; tentatively, D is TRBD2 (5 bases). CDR1 is DFQATT and CDR2 is SNEGSKA in the germline V gene (reference sequence). Trimming cost V 6 bases and J 4 bases, with 7 bases left between them. CDR3 length equals 10 residues. Written as DNA, the CDR3 is TGCAGTGCGGGAGAATACGAGCAGTACTTC. Translated: CSAGEYEQYF.

V is TRBV28 and J is TRBJ1-2; tentative D call: TRBD1 (6 bases). Germline V lookup: CDR1 MDHEN, CDR2 SYDVKM. V was cut by 6 bases and J by 4 bases, with 9 bases left in between. The CDR3 length is 12 residues. CDR3 sequence reads: CASRRDIYGYTF. The CDR3 DNA is TGTGCCAGCAGGAGGGACATCTATGGCTACACCTTC.

This clonotype occurred a few times. The V and J genes are TRBV5-5 and TRBJ1-1; D perhaps matches TRBD1 (6 bases). The CDR3 consists of 15 residues. V dropped 4 bases and J dropped 2 bases, with 15 bases sitting between them. The germline V gene encodes CDR1 SGHKS and CDR2 YYEKEE (reference sequence). DNA for the CDR3: TGTGCCAGCAGCCCTCGGGGACACAAAAACACTGAAGCTTTCTTT. Translated: CASSPRGHKNTEAFF.

This clonotype was seen at least ten times. The CDR3 DNA follows: TGTGCCAGCAGTTACTGGGGCAATGAGCAGTTCTTC. Translation gives CASSYWGNEQFF. This chain links TRBV6-2 or TRBV6-3 with TRBJ2-1; D is unresolved. Germline loops: CDR1 MNHEY, CDR2 SVGEGT. The CDR3 covers 12 residues. V gave up 1 base and J gave up 6 bases, with 4 bases separating them.